The 18 T cell receptor beta chains in this list originate from one sample, sequenced in a study of cytomegalovirus exposure and HLA in healthy donors. A multiplex PCR was run with 60 Vbeta primers and 13 Jbeta primers. The method was immunoSEQ multiplex PCR; TCRdb's version includes in-frame clones alone and lacks a portion of them. The data show about 110,000 clones, 76% seen once. Specimen: PBMCs. These receptors came from a young man in good health and CMV-seropositive.

V usage is TRBV4-3 and J usage is TRBJ2-7; 13 bases line up with TRBD2. The CDR3 extends over 20 amino acids. V gave up 4 bases and J gave up 0 bases; unmatched junction bases: 15. Germline assignment: CDR1 LGHNA and CDR2 YSLEER. CDR3 in amino acids: CASSPAPPGLAGRSSYEQYF. The CDR3 DNA sequence: TGCGCCAGCAGCCCTGCACCTCCGGGACTAGCGGGGAGGAGCTCCTACGAGCAGTACTTC.

This chain links TRBV14 with TRBJ2-5, with 7 bases identical to TRBD1. With the DNA end fitting TRBJ2-7 better, the J assignment may be wrong. Germline-derived CDR1 and CDR2 are SGHDN and FVKESK. CDR3 length: 14 amino acids. In DNA, the CDR3 is TGTGCCAGCAGCTTTAGACAGGGCTCCTACGAGCAGTACTTC. Its translation is CASSFRQGSYEQYF.

Details on this clone: A read error may account for a junction end that differs from germline. For the CDR3, the DNA is TGTGCTAGCAGCTTAGCTGAGAGGTACGAGCAGTACTTC. It specifies CASSLAERYEQYF. V is TRBV7-7 and J is TRBJ2-7; no firm D call. The germline V gene encodes CDR1 SSHAT and CDR2 FNYEAQ (reference sequence). The CDR3 consists of 13 residues.

The chain uses TRBV9 and TRBJ1-1; TRBD1 is a possible D gene (5 bases). CDR3 length: 15 residues. Trimming left V 3 bases short and J 5 bases short, with 17 bases between. CDR1 is SGDLS, CDR2 YYNGEE, per germline. The CDR3 loop reads CASSEVTARGTEAFF. CDR3 bases: TGTGCCAGCAGCGAGGTCACAGCTCGGGGGACTGAAGCTTTCTTT.

The genes are TRBV28 and TRBJ2-7; 7 bases are a match to TRBD1. Germline-derived CDR1 and CDR2 are MDHEN and SYDVKM. This CDR3 has 13 amino acids. V trimming: 4 bases; J trimming: 6 bases; junction bases outside the gene matches: 6. This CDR3 reads CASSSRQGPEQYF. The CDR3 DNA reads as TGTGCCAGCAGTTCGAGACAGGGCCCCGAGCAGTACTTC.

The chain links TRBV5-6 to TRBJ2-7; 7 bases map to TRBD1. CDR1 and CDR2 (germline): SGHDT, YYEEEE. The V gene end was trimmed by 4 bases and the J gene end by 7 bases; junction bases not matched to a gene: 8. The CDR3 has 13 residues. As DNA, the CDR3 is TGTGCCAGCAGCCAGGAAACAGGGGAGGAGCAGTACTTC. Amino acids: CASSQETGEEQYF.

The chain carries TRBV6-5 and TRBJ1-1, with a weak D call TRBD1 (6 bases). Germline lookup yields CDR1 MNHEY and CDR2 SVGAGI. The V gene lost 6 bases and the J gene lost 3 bases, with 11 bases spanning the gap. This CDR3 is built from 13 residues. CDR3 region: CASSDTGYTEAFF. DNA of the CDR3: TGTGCCAGCAGCGATACAGGGTACACTGAAGCTTTCTTT.

This chain links TRBV13 with TRBJ1-5; 9 bases line up with TRBD1. The V gene's germline CDR1 is PRHDT and CDR2 FYEKMQ (reference sequence). With V trimmed by 5 bases and J by 4 bases, 18 bases remained unmatched. This CDR3 has 19 amino acids. The CDR3 region has the DNA TGTGCCAGCAGCAAAGCCAGACAGGGGGGTTGTTGGCGGAATCAGCCCCAGCATTTT. Its translation: CASSKARQGGCWRNQPQHF.

This clone was observed a few times. This chain connects TRBV6-1 to TRBJ1-3; possible D gene TRBD1, 6 bases. Germline loops: CDR1 MNHNS, CDR2 SASEGT. This CDR3 region has 16 residues. Trimming stripped 4 bases from V and 3 bases from J, with 16 bases between. The CDR3 coding sequence is TGTGCCAGCAGTGGACCCCTGGGGGCGGGTGGAAACACCATATATTTT. It specifies CASSGPLGAGGNTIYF.

The chain joins TRBV5-6 to TRBJ2-1; no clear D. The CDR3 spans 12 residues. Germline lookup yields CDR1 SGHDT and CDR2 YYEEEE. Deletions cut 6 bases from V and 4 bases from J, with 8 bases between. The CDR3 DNA follows: TGTGCCAGCAACACTATTTACAATGAGCAGTTCTTC. Amino acid sequence: CASNTIYNEQFF.

The chain has TRBV5-4 and TRBJ1-4; 9 positions agree with TRBD1. J gave up 7 bases and V 0 bases, and 4 bases lay outside the gene matches. The CDR3 length is 15 residues. Germline V lookup: CDR1 SGHNT, CDR2 YYREEE (reference sequence). CDR3 sequence reads: CASSLEQGAGEKLFF. In DNA, the CDR3 is TGTGCCAGCAGCTTGGAACAGGGGGCGGGTGAAAAACTGTTTTTT.

The chain carries TRBV7-9 and TRBJ2-5, with TRBD2 identical over 15 bases. There are 16 residues in the CDR3. The trim removed 6 bases at V and 1 base at J, leaving 3 bases unmatched. CDR1 SEHNR and CDR2 FQNEAQ come from the germline V gene (reference sequence). The CDR3 DNA reads as TGTGCCAGCAGAGGGACTAGCGGGGGGTCCCAAGAGACCCAGTACTTC. Its protein product is CASRGTSGGSQETQYF.

The rearrangement uses TRBV6-5 and TRBJ2-6, with D perhaps TRBD1 (6 bases). The CDR3 loop spans 16 amino acids. Germline V gene data show CDR1 as MNHEY and CDR2 as SVGAGI. V lost 2 bases and J 2 bases, leaving 10 bases between the germline ends. The CDR3 DNA follows: TGTGCCAGCAGTTACAGGACAGTAGCTGGGGCCAACGTCCTGACTTTC. Amino acid sequence: CASSYRTVAGANVLTF.

The rearrangement uses TRBV19 and TRBJ1-6, with 7 positions matching TRBD1. Germline V gene sequence: CDR1 LNHDA, CDR2 SQIVND (reference sequence). The CDR3 has 17 amino acids. The V gene end was trimmed by 5 bases and the J gene end by 0 bases; junction bases not matched to a gene: 7. The DNA for the CDR3 is TGTGCCAGTAGTCCCTCGGACAGGAGCTCCTATAATTCACCCCTCCACTTT. Its protein product is CASSPSDRSSYNSPLHF.

The rearrangement uses TRBV13 and TRBJ2-5; unclear D gene. Trimming removed 3 bases at V and 5 bases at J, with 4 bases between. The CDR3 is 11 residues long. The germline gives CDR1 PRHDT, CDR2 FYEKMQ (reference sequence). The DNA of the CDR3 is TGTGCCAGCAGCTTCGGGGAGACCCAGTACTTC. Translating it yields CASSFGETQYF. The complete variable domain, with remaining parts taken from reference TRBV13 and TRBJ2-5, reads AAGVIQSPRHLIKEKRETATLKCYPIPRHDTVYWYQQGPGQDPQFLISFYEKMQSDKGSIPDRFSAQQFSDYHSELNMSSLELGDSALYFCASSFGETQYFGPGTRLLVL.

This clone was counted a few times. The rearrangement uses TRBV2 and TRBJ1-2; tentatively, D is TRBD1 (6 bases). Trimming stripped 8 bases from V and 3 bases from J, with 28 bases between. Germline V gene lookup returns CDR1 SNHLY and CDR2 FYNNEI. The CDR3 extends over 18 amino acids. This chain's CDR3 is CASVARGIRRVGDYGYTF. CDR3 coding DNA: TGTGCCAGCGTAGCCAGGGGAATAAGGCGGGTAGGGGACTATGGCTACACCTTC.

The chain has TRBV30 and TRBJ2-7; tentative D call: TRBD1 (6 bases). The CDR3 contains 15 residues. The V and J ends lost 3 bases and 0 bases respectively, with 15 bases between them. CDR1 is GTSNPN and CDR2 is SVGIG in the germline V gene (reference sequence). CDR3 sequence reads: CAWSEGGPFSYEQYF. The CDR3 coding sequence is TGTGCCTGGAGCGAAGGGGGACCCTTCTCCTACGAGCAGTACTTC. Full variable domain (missing parts from reference TRBV30 and TRBJ2-7): SQTIHQWPATLVQPVGSPLSLECTVEGTSNPNLYWYRQAAGRGLQLLFYSVGIGQISSEVPQNLSASRPQDRQFILSSKKLLLSDSGFYLCAWSEGGPFSYEQYFGPGTRLTVT.

V and J are TRBV6-1 and TRBJ2-7; TRBD1 might be the D (5 bases). CDR3 length: 15 amino acids. Deletions cut 7 bases from V and 2 bases from J, with 18 bases between. Germline CDR1 MNHNS, CDR2 SASEGT. This chain's CDR3 is CASTNDPGIPYEQYF. The CDR3 nucleotides are TGTGCCAGCACCAACGACCCAGGGATCCCCTACGAGCAGTACTTC.